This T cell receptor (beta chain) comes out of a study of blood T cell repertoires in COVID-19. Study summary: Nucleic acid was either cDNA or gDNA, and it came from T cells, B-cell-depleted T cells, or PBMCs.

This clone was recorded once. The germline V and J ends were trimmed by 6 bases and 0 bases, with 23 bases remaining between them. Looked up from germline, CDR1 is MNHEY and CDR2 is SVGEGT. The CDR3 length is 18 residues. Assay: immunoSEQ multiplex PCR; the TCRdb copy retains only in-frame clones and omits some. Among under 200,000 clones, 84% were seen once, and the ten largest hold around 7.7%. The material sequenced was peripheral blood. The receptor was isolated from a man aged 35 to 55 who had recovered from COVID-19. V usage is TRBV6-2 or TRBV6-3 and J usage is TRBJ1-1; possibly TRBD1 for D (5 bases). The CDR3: CASRYLLGADTMNTEAFF. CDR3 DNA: TGTGCCAGCAGATACCTCCTAGGGGCCGACACGATGAACACTGAAGCTTTCTTT.